This TCR beta chain is drawn from a study of blood T cell repertoires in COVID-19. V lost 3 bases and J lost 8; bases outside the gene matches: 7. The CDR3 consists of 13 residues. Germline assignment: CDR1 DFQATT and CDR2 SNEGSKA (reference sequence). This clone was counted a single time. Only in-frame clones appear in the TCRdb table, and some are missing; sequencing was by immunoSEQ multiplex PCR. Altogether 170,000 or so clones are present, roughly 88% being singletons, with the ten largest covering roughly 7.2%. The gene calls are TRBV20-1 and TRBJ2-1, with 7 nucleotides matching TRBD2. This TCR was sampled from a woman aged 40-49 years with COVID-19, enrolled during active disease. The sequencing sample was made of peripheral blood. CDR3 in DNA: TGCAGTGCTAGTCGGCGGGAGTCCTATGAGCAGTTCTTC. Its protein product is CSASRRESYEQFF.